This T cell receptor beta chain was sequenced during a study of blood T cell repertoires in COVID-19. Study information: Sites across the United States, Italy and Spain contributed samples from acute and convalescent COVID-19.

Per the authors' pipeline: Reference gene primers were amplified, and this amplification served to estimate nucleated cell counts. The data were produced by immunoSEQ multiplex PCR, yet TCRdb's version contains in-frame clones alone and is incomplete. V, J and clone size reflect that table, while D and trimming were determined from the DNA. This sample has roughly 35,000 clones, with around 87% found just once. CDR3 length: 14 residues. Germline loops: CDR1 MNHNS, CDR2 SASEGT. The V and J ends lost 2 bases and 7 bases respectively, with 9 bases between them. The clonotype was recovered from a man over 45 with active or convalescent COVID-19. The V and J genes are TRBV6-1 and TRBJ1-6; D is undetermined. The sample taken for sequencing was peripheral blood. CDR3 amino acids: CASSEMEANSPLHF. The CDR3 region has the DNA TGTGCCAGCAGTGAAATGGAGGCAAATTCACCCCTCCACTTT.